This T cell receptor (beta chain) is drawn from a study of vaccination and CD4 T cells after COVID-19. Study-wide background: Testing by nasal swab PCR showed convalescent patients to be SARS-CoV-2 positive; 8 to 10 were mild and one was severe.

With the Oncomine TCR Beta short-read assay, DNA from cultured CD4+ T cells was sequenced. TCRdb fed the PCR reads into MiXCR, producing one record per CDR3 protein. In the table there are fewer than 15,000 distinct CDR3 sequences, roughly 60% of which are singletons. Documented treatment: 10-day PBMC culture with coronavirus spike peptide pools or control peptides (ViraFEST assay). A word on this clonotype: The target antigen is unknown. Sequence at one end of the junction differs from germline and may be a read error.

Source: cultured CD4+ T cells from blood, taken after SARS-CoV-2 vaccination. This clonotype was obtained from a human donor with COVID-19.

For the CDR3, the DNA is TGTGTCTGGAGTGCTACCTATTACGAGCAGTACTTC. It codes for CVWSATYYEQYF. This chain joins TRBV30 and TRBJ2-7; D not certain. The CDR3 loop spans 12 amino acids. Germline V gene sequence: CDR1 GTSNPN, CDR2 SVGIG (reference sequence).